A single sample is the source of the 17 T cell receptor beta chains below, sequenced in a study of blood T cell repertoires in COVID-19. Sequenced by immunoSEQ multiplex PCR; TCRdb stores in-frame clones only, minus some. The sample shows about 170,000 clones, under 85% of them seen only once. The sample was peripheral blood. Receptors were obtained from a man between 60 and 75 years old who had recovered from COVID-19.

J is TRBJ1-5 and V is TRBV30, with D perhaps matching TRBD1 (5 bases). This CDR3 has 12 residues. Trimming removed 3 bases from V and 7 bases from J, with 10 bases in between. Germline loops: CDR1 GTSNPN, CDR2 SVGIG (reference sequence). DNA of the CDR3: TGTGCCTGGAGCTGGGGGGTCCAGCCCCAGCATTTT. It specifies CAWSWGVQPQHF.

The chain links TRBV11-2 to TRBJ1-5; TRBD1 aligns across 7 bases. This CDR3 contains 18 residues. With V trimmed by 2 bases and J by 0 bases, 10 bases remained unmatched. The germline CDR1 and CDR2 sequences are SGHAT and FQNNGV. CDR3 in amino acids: CASSLNGARGPSNQPQHF. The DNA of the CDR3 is TGTGCCAGCAGCTTAAACGGGGCGAGGGGGCCTAGCAATCAGCCCCAGCATTTT.

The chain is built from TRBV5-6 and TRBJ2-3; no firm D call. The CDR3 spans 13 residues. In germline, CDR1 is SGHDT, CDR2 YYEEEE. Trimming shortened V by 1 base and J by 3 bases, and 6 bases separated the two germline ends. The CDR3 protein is CASSLTATDTQYF. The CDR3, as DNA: TGTGCCAGCAGCTTGACAGCTACAGATACGCAGTATTTT.

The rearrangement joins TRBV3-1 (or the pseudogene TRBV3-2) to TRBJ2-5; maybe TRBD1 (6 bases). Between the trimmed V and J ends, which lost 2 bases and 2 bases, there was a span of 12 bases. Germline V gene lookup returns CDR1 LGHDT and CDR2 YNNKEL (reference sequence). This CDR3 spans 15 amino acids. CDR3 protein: CASSQPRDIQETQYF. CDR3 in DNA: TGTGCCAGCAGCCAACCAAGGGACATTCAAGAGACCCAGTACTTC.

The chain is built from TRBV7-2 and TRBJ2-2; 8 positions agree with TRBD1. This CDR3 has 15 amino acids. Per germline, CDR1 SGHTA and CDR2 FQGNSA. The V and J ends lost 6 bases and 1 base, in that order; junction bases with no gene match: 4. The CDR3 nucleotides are TGTGCCAGCAGGATTGGACAGGGGAACACCGGGGAGCTGTTTTTT. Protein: CASRIGQGNTGELFF.

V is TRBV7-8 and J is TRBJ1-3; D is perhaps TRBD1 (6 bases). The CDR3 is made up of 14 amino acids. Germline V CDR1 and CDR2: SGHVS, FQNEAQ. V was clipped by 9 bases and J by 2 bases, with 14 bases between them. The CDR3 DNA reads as TGTGCCAGTACCGGGACACGAACTGGAAACACCATATATTTT. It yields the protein CASTGTRTGNTIYF.

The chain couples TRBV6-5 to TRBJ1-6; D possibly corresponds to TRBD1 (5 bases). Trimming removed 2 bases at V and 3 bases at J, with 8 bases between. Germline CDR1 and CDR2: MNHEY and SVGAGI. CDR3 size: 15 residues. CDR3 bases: TGTGCCAGCAGTTACGTGGGGGGCTATAATTCACCCCTCCACTTT. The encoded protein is CASSYVGGYNSPLHF.

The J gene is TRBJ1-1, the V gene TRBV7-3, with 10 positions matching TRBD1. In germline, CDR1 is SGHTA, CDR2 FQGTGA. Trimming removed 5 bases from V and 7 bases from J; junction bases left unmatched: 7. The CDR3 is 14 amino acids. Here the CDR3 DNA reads TGTGCCAGCAGCCGTCTGGGACAGGGGAGTGAAGCTTTCTTT. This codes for CASSRLGQGSEAFF.

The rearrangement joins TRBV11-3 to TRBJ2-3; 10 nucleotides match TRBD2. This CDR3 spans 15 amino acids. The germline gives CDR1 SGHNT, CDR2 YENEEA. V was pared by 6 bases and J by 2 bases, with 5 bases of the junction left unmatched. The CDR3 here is CASSDSGGYTDTQYF. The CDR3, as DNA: TGTGCCAGCAGTGATAGCGGGGGGTACACAGATACGCAGTATTTT.

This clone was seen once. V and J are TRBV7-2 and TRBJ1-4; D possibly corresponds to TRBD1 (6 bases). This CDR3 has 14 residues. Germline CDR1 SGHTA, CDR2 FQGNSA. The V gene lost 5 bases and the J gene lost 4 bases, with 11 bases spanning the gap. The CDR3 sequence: CASSRADSNEKLFF. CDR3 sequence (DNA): TGTGCCAGCAGCCGGGCGGACAGTAATGAAAAACTGTTTTTT.

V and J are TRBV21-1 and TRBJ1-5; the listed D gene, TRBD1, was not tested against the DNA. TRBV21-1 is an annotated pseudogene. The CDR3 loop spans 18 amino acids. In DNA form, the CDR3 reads TGTGCCAGCAGCAAAACACAACGGAGGGGACAGGGGGATCAGCCCCAGCATTTT. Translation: CASSKTQRRGQGDQPQHF.

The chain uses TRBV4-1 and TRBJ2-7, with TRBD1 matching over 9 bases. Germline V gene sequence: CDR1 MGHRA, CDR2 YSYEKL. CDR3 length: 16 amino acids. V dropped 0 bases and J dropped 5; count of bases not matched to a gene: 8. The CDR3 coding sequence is TGCGCCAGCAGCCAAGACGGGGGGACAGGGAAAAACGAGCAGTACTTC. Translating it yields CASSQDGGTGKNEQYF.

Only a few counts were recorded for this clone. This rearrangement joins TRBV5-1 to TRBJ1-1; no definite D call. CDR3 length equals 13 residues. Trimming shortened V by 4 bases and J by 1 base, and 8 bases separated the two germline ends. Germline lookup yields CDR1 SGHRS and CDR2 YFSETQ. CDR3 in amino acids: CASSLVWNTEAFF. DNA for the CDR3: TGCGCCAGCAGCCTCGTTTGGAACACTGAAGCTTTCTTT.

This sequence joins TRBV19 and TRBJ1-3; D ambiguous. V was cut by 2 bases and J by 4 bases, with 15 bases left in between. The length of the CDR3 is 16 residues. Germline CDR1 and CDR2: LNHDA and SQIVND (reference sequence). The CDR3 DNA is TGTGCCAGTAGTATATTCCCGGGAACAACCGGAAACACCATATATTTT. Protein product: CASSIFPGTTGNTIYF.

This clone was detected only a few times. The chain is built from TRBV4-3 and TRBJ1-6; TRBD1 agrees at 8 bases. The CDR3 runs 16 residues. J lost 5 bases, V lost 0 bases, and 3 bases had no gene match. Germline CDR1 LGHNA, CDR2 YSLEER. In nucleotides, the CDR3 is TGCGCCAGCAGCCAAGACGGGGACAGGAATAATTCACCCCTCCACTTT. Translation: CASSQDGDRNNSPLHF.

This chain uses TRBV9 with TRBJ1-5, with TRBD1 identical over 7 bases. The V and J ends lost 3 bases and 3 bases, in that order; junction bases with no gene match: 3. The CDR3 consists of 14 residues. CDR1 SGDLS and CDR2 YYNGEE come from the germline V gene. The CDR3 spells CASSEGQLNQPQHF. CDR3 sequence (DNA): TGTGCCAGCAGCGAGGGACAGCTCAATCAGCCCCAGCATTTT.

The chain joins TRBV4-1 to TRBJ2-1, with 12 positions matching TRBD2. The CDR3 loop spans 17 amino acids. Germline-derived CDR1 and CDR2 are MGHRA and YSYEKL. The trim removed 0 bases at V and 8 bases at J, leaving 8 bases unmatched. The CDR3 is CASSQESSGGALDEQFF. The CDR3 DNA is TGCGCCAGCAGCCAAGAATCTAGCGGGGGGGCCCTCGATGAGCAGTTCTTC.